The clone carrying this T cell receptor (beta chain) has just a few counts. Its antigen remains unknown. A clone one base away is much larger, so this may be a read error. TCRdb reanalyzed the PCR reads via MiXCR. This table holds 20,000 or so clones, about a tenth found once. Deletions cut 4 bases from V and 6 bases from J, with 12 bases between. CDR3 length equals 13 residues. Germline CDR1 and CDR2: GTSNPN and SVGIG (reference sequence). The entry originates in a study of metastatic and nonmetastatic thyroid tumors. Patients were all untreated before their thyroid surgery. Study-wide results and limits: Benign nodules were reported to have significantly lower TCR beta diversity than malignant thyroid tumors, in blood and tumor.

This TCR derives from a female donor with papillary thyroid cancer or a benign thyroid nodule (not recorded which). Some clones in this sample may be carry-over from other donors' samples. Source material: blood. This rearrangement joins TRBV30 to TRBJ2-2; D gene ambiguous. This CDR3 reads CAWTWSDAGELFF. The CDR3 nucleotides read TGTGCCTGGACCTGGTCTGACGCCGGGGAGCTGTTTTTT.